This T cell receptor (beta chain) was observed in a study of shared clonotypes between healthy human individuals. Points from the study as a whole: Some naive CD4 clonotypes, approximately 4.5%, turned up in common across a few donors.

Assay used: immunoSEQ multiplex PCR; TCRdb lists only in-frame clones, some missing. This table holds roughly 2,000,000 clones, just under 95% found once. Looked up from germline, CDR1 is MNHEY and CDR2 is SMNVEV (reference sequence). The CDR3 sequence is 13 residues long. V lost 3 bases and J 5 bases, leaving 10 bases between the germline ends. Worth noting for this clone: Antigen specificity is unknown.

Naive CD8 cells were CD45RO-negative, positively selected for CCR7, excluding terminally differentiated effector memory CD45RA+ cells. This receptor was taken from a man between 18 and 35 years old in good health. Some clones in this sample may be carry-over from other donors' samples. The sample taken for sequencing was naive CD8+ T cells from PBMCs. This chain links TRBV27 with TRBJ1-1; D unresolved. CDR3 amino acids: CASSLSSLTEAFF. The CDR3 bases are TGTGCCAGCAGTTTGTCCTCACTGACTGAAGCTTTCTTT.